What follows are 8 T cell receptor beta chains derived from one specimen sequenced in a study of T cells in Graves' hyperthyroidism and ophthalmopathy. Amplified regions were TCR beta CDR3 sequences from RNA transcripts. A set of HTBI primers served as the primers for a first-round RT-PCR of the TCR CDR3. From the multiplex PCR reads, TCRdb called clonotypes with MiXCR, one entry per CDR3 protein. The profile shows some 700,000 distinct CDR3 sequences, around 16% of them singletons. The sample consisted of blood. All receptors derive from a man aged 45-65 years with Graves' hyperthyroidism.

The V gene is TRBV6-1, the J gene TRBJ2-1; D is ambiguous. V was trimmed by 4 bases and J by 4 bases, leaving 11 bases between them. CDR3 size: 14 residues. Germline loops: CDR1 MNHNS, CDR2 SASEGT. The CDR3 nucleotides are TGTGCCAGCAGTGTGGGCTACCAATACAATGAGCAGTTCTTC. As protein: CASSVGYQYNEQFF.

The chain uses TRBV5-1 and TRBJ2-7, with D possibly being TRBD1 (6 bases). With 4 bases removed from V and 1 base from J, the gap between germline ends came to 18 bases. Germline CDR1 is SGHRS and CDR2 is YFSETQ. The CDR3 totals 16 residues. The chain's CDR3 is CASSRKQGSYSYEQYF. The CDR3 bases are TGCGCCAGCAGCAGAAAGCAGGGGTCGTATTCCTACGAGCAGTACTTC.

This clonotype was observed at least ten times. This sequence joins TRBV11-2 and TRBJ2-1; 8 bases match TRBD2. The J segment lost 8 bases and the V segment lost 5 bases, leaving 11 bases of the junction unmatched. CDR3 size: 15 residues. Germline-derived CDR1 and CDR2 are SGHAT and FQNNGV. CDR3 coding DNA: TGTGCCAGCAGCCGGGGACTAGGGTTGCGGGATGAGCAGTTCTTC. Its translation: CASSRGLGLRDEQFF.

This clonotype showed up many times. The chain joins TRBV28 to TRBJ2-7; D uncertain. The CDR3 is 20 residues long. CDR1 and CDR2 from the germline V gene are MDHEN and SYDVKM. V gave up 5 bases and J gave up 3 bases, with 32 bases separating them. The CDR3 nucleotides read TGTGCCAGCAGTGCCTATTGGCGAGCTGGGCAGGCCCTCTACTACTACGAGCAGTACTTC. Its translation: CASSAYWRAGQALYYYEQYF.

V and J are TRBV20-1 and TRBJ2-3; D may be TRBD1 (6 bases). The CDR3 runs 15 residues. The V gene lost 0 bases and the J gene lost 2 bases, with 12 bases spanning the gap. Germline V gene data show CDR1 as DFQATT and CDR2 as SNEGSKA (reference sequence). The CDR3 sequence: CSARDHRVVTDTQYF. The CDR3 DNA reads TGCAGTGCTAGAGATCACAGGGTCGTCACAGATACGCAGTATTTT.

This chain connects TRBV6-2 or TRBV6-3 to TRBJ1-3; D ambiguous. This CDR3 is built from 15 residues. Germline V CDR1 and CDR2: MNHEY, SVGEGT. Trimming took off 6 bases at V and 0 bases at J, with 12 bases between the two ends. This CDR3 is CASRTGRSSGNTIYF. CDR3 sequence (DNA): TGTGCCAGCAGAACCGGACGGAGCTCTGGAAACACCATATATTTT.

CDR3 protein: CASSLSVSHNEQFF. CDR3 sequence (DNA): TGTGCCAGCAGTTTATCCGTTTCTCACAATGAGCAGTTCTTC. The V gene is TRBV27, the J gene TRBJ2-1; D remains ambiguous. CDR3 length: 14 residues. Germline V gives CDR1 MNHEY, CDR2 SMNVEV (reference sequence). V lost 0 bases and J lost 5, with 8 bases in between.

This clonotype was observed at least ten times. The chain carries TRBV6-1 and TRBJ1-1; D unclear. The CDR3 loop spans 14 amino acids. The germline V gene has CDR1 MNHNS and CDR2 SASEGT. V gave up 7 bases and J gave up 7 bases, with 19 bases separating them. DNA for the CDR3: TGTGCCAGCACCAAACATCGGCCCGGGGATGAAGCTTTCTTT. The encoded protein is CASTKHRPGDEAFF.